This TCR beta chain was retrieved from a study of T-cell reconstitution after alpha-beta-depleted transplantation in children (dated by TCRdb to 2016 to 2017). In the study overall: The study quantitatively tracked T-cell immune reconstitution after TCRalphabeta/CD19-depleted allogeneic hematopoietic cell transplantation in children using TCR repertoire profiling.

The treatment or condition label, as the study defines it: allogeneic hematopoietic cell transplantation with graft depleted of TCRalphabeta T cells and CD19 B cells. Transplant recipients were children who received TCRalphabeta/CD19-depleted allogeneic hematopoietic cell grafts. As regards this clonotype: It lacks a known antigen. The record has no base qualities; no much larger clone is one base away.

The method was PCR. The data were produced on an Illumina HiSeq 2500. To normalize quantification of the TCRbeta repertoire, the TCR libraries were built with molecular barcoding that relied on unique molecular identifiers. TCRdb trimmed public reads at Q25 via fastp, called clones via MiXCR and kept in-frame beta chains. Entries that share a CDR3 protein sequence are merged under the most common genes and DNA. Counted in this sample were around 580,000 distinct CDR3 sequences; 20% to 25% of them appeared once. The leading ten clones occupy roughly 13% of the sample. The CDR3 numbers 14 residues from cysteine through phenylalanine. Solely the CDR3 DNA is kept, with 42 bases framed from the first base. From a lookup of the germline V gene (reference sequence), CDR1 and CDR2 are LNHNV and YYDKDF. At the junction V is shortened by 0 bases and J by 3 bases, with 8 bases in between. Results the study describes overall, beyond this receptor: Hyperexpanded clone frequencies declined over subsequent months; after one year, T-cell counts and TCRbeta diversity were mostly attributed to newly produced T cells. In some patients, high TCRbeta diversity at day 60 was attributed to recipient T cells and intrathymic progenitors that had survived conditioning. The apparently early recovery of alphabetaT-cell counts about two months after transplant reportedly depended on only several hundred rapidly expanded clones that came from non-depleted graft cells.

This sequence was found in a boy younger than two who had a stem cell transplant for acute myeloid leukemia, so the T cells may come from the graft donor. This receptor chain uses TRBV15 and TRBJ1-1; no confident D gene assignment can be made. Sample: PBMCs, mostly from graft donor cells, taken 360 days after TCRalphabeta/CD19-depleted stem cell transplant. The sequenced DNA is TGTGCCACCAGCAGAGATGTAGGAGACACTGAAGCTTTCTTT. Its coded protein is CATSRDVGDTEAFF.